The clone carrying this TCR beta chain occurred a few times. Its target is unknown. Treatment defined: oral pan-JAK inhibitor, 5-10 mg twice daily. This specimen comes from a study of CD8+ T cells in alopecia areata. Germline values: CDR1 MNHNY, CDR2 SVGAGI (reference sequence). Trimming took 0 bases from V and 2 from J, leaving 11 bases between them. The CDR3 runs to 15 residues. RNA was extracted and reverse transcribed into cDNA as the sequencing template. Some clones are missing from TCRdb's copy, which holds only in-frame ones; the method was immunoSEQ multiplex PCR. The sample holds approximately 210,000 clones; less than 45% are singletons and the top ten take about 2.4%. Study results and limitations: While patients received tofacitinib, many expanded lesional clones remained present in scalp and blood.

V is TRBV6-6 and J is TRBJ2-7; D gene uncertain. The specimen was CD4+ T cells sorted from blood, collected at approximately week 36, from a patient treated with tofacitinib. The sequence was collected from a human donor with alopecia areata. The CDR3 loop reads CASSYSSLGPYEQYF. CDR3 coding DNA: TGTGCCAGCAGTTACTCATCGTTAGGCCCCTACGAGCAGTACTTC.